These 8 T cell receptor beta chains were sequenced from one sample in a study of shared clonotypes between healthy human individuals. Cells designated naive CD8 were CD45RO-negative and were positively selected for CCR7, with terminally differentiated effector memory CD45RA+ cells excluded. Here immunoSEQ multiplex PCR was the method, and the copy in TCRdb shows in-frame clones only, minus some. The table shows hundreds of thousands of clones, with around 96% occurring only once. Sample: naive CD8+ T cells sorted from blood. These receptors came from a woman aged 25 to 39 in good health.

V and J are TRBV4-1 and TRBJ2-5; D is ambiguous. Trimming shortened V by 4 bases and J by 5 bases, and 17 bases separated the two germline ends. The CDR3 consists of 15 residues. Per the germline V gene, CDR1 is MGHRA and CDR2 is YSYEKL. The chain's CDR3 is CASSPSPIGAETQYF. CDR3 DNA: TGCGCCAGCAGCCCCTCCCCCATAGGTGCGGAGACCCAGTACTTC.

This chain's CDR3 is CASSGGEAGGPYEQYF. In DNA form, the CDR3 reads TGTGCCAGCAGTGGCGGGGAAGCGGGAGGTCCCTACGAGCAGTACTTC. The chain employs TRBV6-1 and TRBJ2-7, with 9 positions matching TRBD2. V shed 4 bases and J 2 bases; nucleotides not matched to a gene: 9. Germline assignment: CDR1 MNHNS and CDR2 SASEGT. The CDR3 is made up of 16 amino acids.

This chain links TRBV5-1 with TRBJ2-6; D gene unclear. V was cut by 4 bases and J by 0 bases, with 8 bases left in between. Per germline, CDR1 SGHRS and CDR2 YFSETQ. This CDR3 is built from 15 residues. The CDR3, as DNA: TGCGCCAGCAGCCCAACCCTCTCTGGGGCCAACGTCCTGACTTTC. Translated, it gives CASSPTLSGANVLTF.

The chain employs TRBV13 and TRBJ1-3, with D unresolved. CDR3 length: 16 residues. Germline assignment: CDR1 PRHDT and CDR2 FYEKMQ (reference sequence). Trimming took 5 bases from V and 0 from J, leaving 14 bases between them. CDR3: CASSTTYRDSGNTIYF. In DNA form, the CDR3 reads TGTGCCAGCAGCACAACTTACAGAGACTCTGGAAACACCATATATTTT.

The rearrangement links TRBV10-2 to TRBJ2-7; the D gene is possibly TRBD1 (5 bases). V was cut by 2 bases and J by 6 bases, with 20 bases left in between. CDR3 length: 16 amino acids. CDR1 is WSHSY and CDR2 is SAAADI in the germline V gene. CDR3 protein: CASSEHPRVGRVEQYF. CDR3 sequence (DNA): TGCGCCAGCAGTGAGCATCCTCGAGTGGGGCGAGTCGAGCAGTACTTC.

This chain connects TRBV6-5 to TRBJ1-1; 8 nucleotides agree with TRBD1. The J segment lost 4 bases and the V segment lost 2 bases, leaving 6 bases of the junction unmatched. CDR1 is MNHEY, CDR2 SVGAGI, per germline. This CDR3 contains 15 residues. In DNA, the CDR3 is TGTGCCAGCAGTTACCTCCCAGGGGGCGGCACTGAAGCTTTCTTT. Protein sequence: CASSYLPGGGTEAFF.

The V gene is TRBV28, the J gene TRBJ2-4; weak D call: TRBD2 (5 bases). CDR3 length equals 17 residues. Trimming removed 3 bases from V and 3 bases from J, with 18 bases in between. The germline V gene has CDR1 MDHEN and CDR2 SYDVKM. CDR3: CASSLVLRGLGKNIQYF. The DNA for the CDR3 is TGTGCCAGCAGTTTGGTCTTACGGGGATTGGGCAAAAACATTCAGTACTTC.

Turning to this clone: Other DNA sequences from this sample encode an identical CDR3 as well. J is TRBJ2-2 and V is TRBV9; D is unclear. With 0 bases removed from V and 6 bases from J, the gap between germline ends came to 3 bases. Germline V lookup: CDR1 SGDLS, CDR2 YYNGEE. This CDR3 is built from 12 residues. This chain's CDR3 is CASSVGSGELFF. CDR3 DNA: TGTGCCAGCAGCGTAGGATCCGGGGAGCTGTTTTTT.